This entry describes one T cell receptor (beta chain). These data belong to a study of T-cell reconstitution after alpha-beta-depleted transplantation in children. The TCRbeta library incorporated unique molecular identifiers. One entry per CDR3 protein results from TCRdb running MiXCR on the PCR reads. The data contain roughly 500,000 distinct CDR3 sequences, 30% to 35% of them seen just once; the ten biggest clones take up under 3%. The V gene's germline CDR1 is GTSNPN and CDR2 SVGIG (reference sequence). This CDR3 spans 14 amino acids. V lost 1 base and J lost 2, with 9 bases in between. This rearrangement joins TRBV30 to TRBJ2-1, with a weak D call TRBD1 (6 bases). The sample in question was PBMCs from the stem cell graft donor, obtained from the stem cell graft. The receptor was isolated from a human donor who donated a stem cell graft to a child with aplastic anemia. Here the CDR3 reads CAWSGRGPYNEQFF. The CDR3 DNA is TGTGCCTGGAGTGGCAGGGGACCCTACAATGAGCAGTTCTTC. The complete variable domain, with remaining parts taken from reference TRBV30 and TRBJ2-1, reads SQTIHQWPATLVQPVGSPLSLECTVEGTSNPNLYWYRQAAGRGLQLLFYSVGIGQISSEVPQNLSASRPQDRQFILSSKKLLLSDSGFYLCAWSGRGPYNEQFFGPGTRLTVL.